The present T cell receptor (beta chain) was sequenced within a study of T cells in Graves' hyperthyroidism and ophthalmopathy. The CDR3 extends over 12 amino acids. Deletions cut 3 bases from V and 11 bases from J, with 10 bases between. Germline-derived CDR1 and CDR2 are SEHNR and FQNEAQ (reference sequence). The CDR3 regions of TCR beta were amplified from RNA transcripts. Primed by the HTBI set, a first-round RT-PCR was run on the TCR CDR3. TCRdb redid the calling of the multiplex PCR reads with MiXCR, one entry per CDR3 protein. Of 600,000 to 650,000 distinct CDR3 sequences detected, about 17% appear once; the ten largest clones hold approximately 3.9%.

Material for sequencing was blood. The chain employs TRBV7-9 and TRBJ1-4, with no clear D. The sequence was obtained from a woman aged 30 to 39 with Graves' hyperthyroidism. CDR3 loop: CASSLEWEKLFF. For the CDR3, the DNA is TGTGCCAGCAGCTTGGAATGGGAGAAACTGTTTTTT.